This TCR beta chain derives from a study of identical twins. Study-wide results and limits: Insertions ran lower in abundant cord blood beta clonotypes, though not in memory repertoires. Those out-of-frame alpha sequences shared by twins showed an excess of low generation probability.

This clonotype was picked up one time. The target antigen is unknown. A single record per CDR3 protein comes from TCRdb applying MiXCR to the 5' RACE reads. The sample shows about 920,000 distinct CDR3 sequences, about 12% of them seen only once. Germline CDR1 is SEHNR and CDR2 is FQNEAQ (reference sequence). The CDR3 length is 13 residues. Trimming took 6 bases from V and 7 from J; bases not matched to a gene: 7. This same sample was also taken into another study, of yellow fever vaccine responses in identical twins.

Specimen: PBMCs. The receptor was derived from a woman aged 18 to 35 in good health. This chain uses TRBV7-9 with TRBJ2-7; TRBD1 agrees at 9 bases. The CDR3 reads CASSPQGAKEQYF. CDR3 DNA: TGTGCCAGCAGTCCACAGGGGGCGAAAGAGCAGTACTTC.